This T cell receptor beta chain was captured in a study of T cell repertoires in ileal Crohn's disease. Study information: Roughly 500 nanograms of biopsy DNA per sample underwent TCRB immunosequencing.

The sample's time point: proximal margin of the surgical specimen (macroscopically non-inflamed). V lost 1 base and J 9 bases, leaving 13 bases between the germline ends. The germline gives CDR1 SGHTA, CDR2 FQGNSA. The CDR3 totals 13 residues. Using immunoSEQ multiplex PCR, the repertoire was profiled, and TCRdb retains in-frame clones only, with some absent. The sample records about 3,400 clones, about 89% being singletons. The rearrangement joins TRBV7-2 to TRBJ2-7; D unclear. Sequencing used ileal tissue. The sequence came from an adult with Crohn's disease. CDR3 sequence (DNA): TGTGCCAGCAGCTTAGGAGACGGTGGGGTGCAGTACTTC. Translating it yields CASSLGDGGVQYF.